The 23 T cell receptor beta chains below come from one sample, sequenced in a study of post-analysis software for immune sequencing data. Findings and limits, study-wide: The five TRBV segments detected at higher frequency in patients than in controls included TRBV5-6, TRBV5-1 and TRBV20-1.

These receptors have no identified antigens. Unique-molecular-identifier-tagged TCR beta cDNA libraries were used. Each CDR3 protein is one row after TCRdb ran MiXCR on the PCR reads. The table shows about 200,000 distinct CDR3 sequences, with about 30% occurring only once. Sequencing was performed on blood. The source is a girl aged 2-17 years with multiple sclerosis.

This clonotype was seen at least ten times. The CDR3: CASRKTGTYEQYF. The CDR3 DNA reads as TGTGCCAGCAGAAAGACAGGGACTTACGAGCAGTACTTC. This chain links TRBV5-4 with TRBJ2-7; perhaps TRBD1 as D (7 bases). V lost 5 bases and J 4 bases, leaving 13 bases between the germline ends. The CDR3 runs 13 residues. CDR1 is SGHNT and CDR2 is YYREEE in the germline V gene (reference sequence). The full variable domain, with the rest looked up from reference TRBV5-4 and TRBJ2-7, is ETGVTQSPTHLIKTRGQQVTLRCSSQSGHNTVSWYQQALGQGPQFIFQYYREEENGRGNFPPRFSGLQFPNYSSELNVNALELDDSALYLCASRKTGTYEQYFGPGTRLTVT.

This clonotype has only a few counts. The chain is built from TRBV11-2 and TRBJ1-2; 10 bases line up with TRBD1. The V segment lost 5 bases and the J segment 1 base; nucleotides outside the gene matches: 7. The CDR3 length is 16 residues. Per the germline V gene, CDR1 is SGHAT and CDR2 is FQNNGV. The CDR3: CASSGAGTGVNYGYTF. For the CDR3, the DNA is TGTGCCAGCAGCGGCGCCGGGACAGGGGTTAACTATGGCTACACCTTC.

This clonotype was counted ten times or more. The rearrangement links TRBV29-1 to TRBJ2-1; D tentatively reads TRBD1 or TRBD2 (5 bases each). The V and J ends lost 1 base and 5 bases respectively, with 9 bases between them. Germline V gene data show CDR1 as SQVTM and CDR2 as ANQGSEA. This CDR3 spans 13 amino acids. CDR3 loop: CSVEGGSHNEQFF. CDR3 coding DNA: TGCAGCGTTGAAGGGGGGAGCCACAATGAGCAGTTCTTC.

This clonotype was observed a handful of times. The chain joins TRBV5-1 to TRBJ2-1; 11 nucleotides agree with TRBD2. The V segment lost 4 bases and the J segment 1 base; nucleotides outside the gene matches: 7. This CDR3 has 17 amino acids. Germline V gene data show CDR1 as SGHRS and CDR2 as YFSETQ. CDR3 in DNA: TGCGCCAGCAGCCCCTTACCTAGCGGGAGGTCCTACAATGAGCAGTTCTTC. Its translation: CASSPLPSGRSYNEQFF.

This chain links TRBV6-2 or TRBV6-3 with TRBJ2-1, with 9 bases that match TRBD2. J gave up 4 bases and V 3 bases, and 4 bases lay outside the gene matches. The CDR3 totals 15 residues. In germline, CDR1 is MNHEY, CDR2 SVGEGT. DNA of the CDR3: TGTGCCAGCAGTTATCGCCTAGCGGGGTACAATGAGCAGTTCTTC. This sequence encodes CASSYRLAGYNEQFF.

This rearrangement joins TRBV7-9 to TRBJ2-1, with 8 nucleotides matching TRBD1. Looked up from germline, CDR1 is SEHNR and CDR2 is FQNEAQ (reference sequence). With V trimmed by 0 bases and J by 7 bases, 5 bases remained unmatched. CDR3 length: 15 residues. The CDR3 reads CASSLARTGRNEQFF. Written as DNA, the CDR3 is TGTGCCAGCAGCTTAGCTAGGACAGGGAGAAATGAGCAGTTCTTC.

This clonotype has a count of ten or more. The chain is built from TRBV20-1 and TRBJ2-7; no clear D. The V end was cut by 6 bases, the J end by 4 bases, with 16 bases between. The CDR3 consists of 13 residues. Looked up from germline, CDR1 is DFQATT and CDR2 is SNEGSKA (reference sequence). CDR3 region: CSATTAVAYEQYF. The DNA of the CDR3 is TGCAGTGCGACAACAGCAGTAGCTTACGAGCAGTACTTC.

The chain uses TRBV20-1 and TRBJ2-5; D gene unclear. This CDR3 spans 12 amino acids. The germline CDR1 and CDR2 sequences are DFQATT and SNEGSKA (reference sequence). Deletions cut 0 bases from V and 2 bases from J, with 4 bases between. CDR3 protein: CSARDNQETQYF. DNA of the CDR3: TGCAGTGCTAGAGATAATCAAGAGACCCAGTACTTC.

The chain has TRBV7-8 and TRBJ1-1; tentative D call: TRBD1 (6 bases). The CDR3 has 13 residues. The germline V and J ends were trimmed by 5 bases and 10 bases, with 17 bases remaining between them. Germline CDR1 SGHVS, CDR2 FQNEAQ. The CDR3 is CASSPRQAPGAFF. CDR3 DNA: TGTGCCAGCAGCCCGAGACAGGCCCCGGGAGCTTTCTTT.

This clonotype was found a few times. This chain links TRBV6-5 with TRBJ1-2, with TRBD1 identical over 7 bases. The length of the CDR3 is 18 residues. Germline V CDR1 and CDR2: MNHEY, SVGAGI. V lost 0 bases to trimming and J lost 5 bases; unmatched junction nucleotides: 15. The CDR3 bases are TGTGCCAGCAGTTACTCCCGAGGCAGGCCCAGGGGGGGATATGGCTACACCTTC. It encodes CASSYSRGRPRGGYGYTF.

This chain connects TRBV10-3 to TRBJ2-2; D might be TRBD1 (5 bases). The germline V gene encodes CDR1 ENHRY and CDR2 SYGVKD. Deletions cut 4 bases from V and 4 bases from J, with 13 bases between. The CDR3 has 15 residues. As DNA, the CDR3 is TGTGCCATCAGTGGAAGCCCAGGGTCCACCGGGGAGCTGTTTTTT. Residues: CAISGSPGSTGELFF.

The chain uses TRBV4-2 and TRBJ2-1; no clear D gene. The CDR3 covers 13 residues. V lost 1 base to trimming and J lost 8 bases, with 9 bases between them. In germline, CDR1 is LGHNA, CDR2 YNFKEQ. DNA of the CDR3: TGTGCCAGCAGCCAAGTCGGAGATGATGAGCAGTTCTTC. This codes for CASSQVGDDEQFF.

The J gene is TRBJ2-5, the V gene TRBV5-1; TRBD1 aligns across 7 bases. This CDR3 is built from 15 residues. V shed 4 bases and J 4 bases; nucleotides not matched to a gene: 10. Germline CDR1 is SGHRS and CDR2 is YFSETQ. CDR3 nucleotide sequence: TGCGCCAGCAGCCCGGAAGGGACAGTGAGAGAGACCCAGTACTTC. It translates to CASSPEGTVRETQYF.

This clonotype was seen more than once but under ten times. The rearrangement uses TRBV28 and TRBJ2-7; D could derive from TRBD1 or TRBD2 (5 bases each). The ends were cut back, 5 bases at V and 2 bases at J, with 13 bases in the middle. Germline CDR1 MDHEN, CDR2 SYDVKM. The CDR3 sequence is 14 residues long. The CDR3: CASSPGTEAYEQYF. The CDR3 region has the DNA TGTGCCAGCAGTCCGGGGACGGAGGCCTACGAGCAGTACTTC.

The CDR3 region has the DNA TGTGCCACCAGCAGAGGGGGACAGGGTAACTCTAATGAAAAACTGTTTTTT. Protein: CATSRGGQGNSNEKLFF. The chain links TRBV15 to TRBJ1-4; 9 bases are shared with TRBD1. The CDR3 consists of 17 residues. The trim removed 1 base at V and 3 bases at J, leaving 6 bases unmatched. CDR1 LNHNV and CDR2 YYDKDF come from the germline V gene (reference sequence).

This clonotype was counted a few times. The J gene is TRBJ1-4, the V gene TRBV5-1; 10 nucleotides align to TRBD1. V gave up 0 bases and J gave up 7 bases; unmatched junction bases: 6. The CDR3 length is 16 residues. Germline V gives CDR1 SGHRS, CDR2 YFSETQ. CDR3 sequence: CASSLAPGTGVEKLFF. The CDR3 DNA reads TGCGCCAGCAGCTTGGCCCCCGGGACAGGGGTTGAAAAACTGTTTTTT. Looking up the rest from reference TRBV5-1 and TRBJ1-4 gives the full variable domain: KAGVTQTPRYLIKTRGQQVTLSCSPISGHRSVSWYQQTPGQGLQFLFEYFSETQRNKGNFPGRFSGRQFSNSRSEMNVSTLELGDSALYLCASSLAPGTGVEKLFFGSGTQLSVL.

For this clonotype: The junction departs from the called germline gene at one end, perhaps through a read error. The chain employs TRBV12-3 or TRBV12-4 and TRBJ2-1, with 12 bases fitting TRBD2. With the DNA end fitting TRBJ2-7 better, the J assignment may be wrong. The CDR3 length is 16 residues. CDR3 amino acids: CASSFAGTSGYNEQYF. The CDR3 bases are TGCGCCAGCAGTTTCGCCGGGACTAGCGGGTACAATGAGCAGTACTTC.

There are a few counts of this clonotype. This likely stems from a read error, as it lies one base from a far larger clone. The chain recombines TRBV5-1 with TRBJ2-5; D is unresolved. Germline CDR1 reads SGHRS; CDR2 reads YFSETQ. The CDR3 consists of 11 residues. In nucleotides, the CDR3 is TGCGCCGGCAGCTTGGAGTCAGAGCAGTACTTC. Translated, it gives CAGSLESEQYF.

In this sample, this clonotype turned up a few times. This sequence joins TRBV11-2 and TRBJ2-7, with 7 nucleotides matching TRBD1. This CDR3 contains 14 residues. V shed 1 base and J 4 bases; nucleotides not matched to a gene: 4. The germline V gene has CDR1 SGHAT and CDR2 FQNNGV. CDR3 nucleotides: TGTGCCAGCAGCTTAGCCAGGGGGTGGTACGAGCAGTACTTC. It yields the protein CASSLARGWYEQYF.

This clonotype was observed a few times. This chain links TRBV7-2 with TRBJ2-5; D call uncertain. V gave up 2 bases and J gave up 6 bases, with 10 bases separating them. From germline, CDR1 is SGHTA and CDR2 FQGNSA. The CDR3 sequence is 13 residues long. CDR3 sequence: CASSLKGSKTQYF. The CDR3 region has the DNA TGTGCCAGCAGCTTAAAAGGCTCGAAGACCCAGTACTTC.

There are many counts of this clonotype. V and J are TRBV29-1 and TRBJ2-1; D is ambiguous. Germline V gene lookup returns CDR1 SQVTM and CDR2 ANQGSEA. The CDR3 loop spans 14 amino acids. The V gene lost 7 bases and the J gene lost 2 bases, with 15 bases spanning the gap. In DNA, the CDR3 is TGCAGCGCCGCAAAGGAGACCACCTACAATGAGCAGTTCTTC. Translated, it gives CSAAKETTYNEQFF.

This clonotype has a handful of counts. The genes are TRBV5-1 and TRBJ2-1; D call uncertain. The CDR3 is 14 residues long. The V gene's germline CDR1 is SGHRS and CDR2 YFSETQ. V was pared by 0 bases and J by 3 bases, with 7 bases between. CDR3 DNA: TGCGCCAGCAGCTTGGTGCCTGACTACAATGAGCAGTTCTTC. Amino acid sequence: CASSLVPDYNEQFF.

This chain connects TRBV29-1 to TRBJ1-1, with D possibly TRBD1 on 5 matching bases. V lost 0 bases, J lost 4 bases, and 6 bases lay in between. The CDR3 extends over 12 amino acids. Germline V gene lookup returns CDR1 SQVTM and CDR2 ANQGSEA. CDR3 nucleotides: TGCAGCGTTGAAGACAGGGTCACTGAAGCTTTCTTT. Protein product: CSVEDRVTEAFF.